What follows describes a single T cell receptor (beta chain). There is no known antigen for this receptor. No base-level quality is on record; no much larger clone is a single base apart. Trimming takes 5 bases from V and 6 bases from J, and the germline ends sit 22 bases apart. The CDR3 contains 16 residues, cysteine and phenylalanine counted. Of the read, only the CDR3 DNA is kept; its 48 bases are in frame from base 1. The germline V gene specifies MDHEN as CDR1 and SYDVKM as CDR2. The CDR3 regions of human TCRbeta chains were analyzed by immunosequencing. As for the authors' bioinformatics: TCRs in the repertoires were compared against a reference library of SARS-CoV-2-specific TCRs that had been generated with the MIRA antigen-specificity platform. Breadth was defined as the fraction of unique TCRs that were SARS-CoV-2-associated. Depth was defined as the fraction of total T cells that were SARS-CoV-2-associated. Using the MIRA data, each spike-specific TCR was mapped to the spike region that the TCR reacts to and placed in a CD4 or CD8 class. Log10-transformed breadth and depth values were compared by one-way ANOVA with Sidak's multiple comparisons tests. Held by TCRdb, this immuneACCESS table contains in-frame sequences only and omits some clones. Under half of the omission traces to an unresolved V gene where checked; the cause of the rest is unknown. V, J and clone size reflect that table, while D and trimming were determined from the DNA. Recorded for this sample are over 110,000 clones; almost 95% of them occurred a single time. About a tenth of the sample belongs to the ten largest clones.

The time point tag for this specimen amounts to: about 28 days (+/-7) after the second vaccine dose. Because spike-specific TCR depth and breadth did not differ between the two schedules, AZD1222 recipients who got a second dose at roughly 4 weeks were pooled with those who got a second dose at roughly 12 weeks. Samples from vaccinated people were obtained from the UK trials COV001 and COV002, which included a single-blind randomized controlled phase 2/3 trial of AZD1222 (ChAdOx1 nCoV-19) in healthy adults. For TCRbeta chain sequencing, PBMC samples were collected from trial participants at day 0 and at day 28 after the second dose. The data were taken from a study of T cell responses to AZD1222 COVID-19 vaccine (dated by TCRdb to the early 2020s). In terms of the full investigation: TCR sequencing was performed for 233 trial participants, of whom about 210 were given two doses of AZD1222 and approximately 25 were given two doses of MenACWY control vaccine. Trial participants were enrolled by age into 18-55, 56-69 and 70-plus year subgroups, with approximately 150, 30 and 60 TCR-sequenced participants respectively.

Overall study outcomes, separate from this receptor: After two AZD1222 doses, spike-specific TCR breadth and depth were significantly higher than at day 0 and than in MenACWY recipients. The 56-69-year group was small, and its depth increase did not reach significance, likely because of low power. Because no samples from the day 14 peak response were available, repertoires could be characterized only after the peak T cell response. Most participants were white British and females outnumbered males, and the authors suggested that clonal diversity may have been underestimated. CD4 TCRs associated with the vaccine covered the entire spike protein, and the dominant responses were in regions 160-218 and 743-854. Epitopes outside the regions mutated in the B.1.351 and B.1.1.7 variants were reportedly recognized by nearly half of the unique spike-specific TCRs. Conclusions about previously exposed vaccinees are limited because only six or seven AZD1222 recipients were SARS-CoV-2 seropositive at baseline.

The sample consisted of peripheral blood, taken 28 days after the second AZD1222 dose. The V gene is TRBV28 and the J gene is TRBJ1-1; the D segment cannot be called with confidence. This clonotype was sampled from an adult who received the AZD1222 COVID-19 vaccine. The DNA sequence reads TGTGCCAGCAGTACCCCTTTGAGGGAATCTTCGGCTGAAGCTTTCTTT. It translates to CASSTPLRESSAEAFF.